This TCR beta chain was sequenced in a study of shared clonotypes between healthy human individuals. About this clone itself: Antigen unknown.

Germline lookup yields CDR1 MNHEY and CDR2 SVGAGI. The CDR3 runs 15 residues. V was clipped by 6 bases and J by 5 bases; unmatched bases: 11. Assay used: immunoSEQ multiplex PCR; TCRdb lists only in-frame clones, some missing. The top ten clones hold 0.13% of a sample with just over 2,000,000 clones, roughly 95% of them seen once. Study results and caveats: Naive CD4 clonotype sharing across a handful of donors was 5% to 6%.

The sequenced sample consisted of naive CD4+ T cells sorted from blood. Specified subset: CD45RA+ positively selected. This clonotype was sampled from a man aged 18 to 29 in good health. The chain joins TRBV6-5 to TRBJ2-7, with 9 bases that match TRBD1. CDR3: CASSPAGTGINEQYF. DNA of the CDR3: TGTGCCAGCAGCCCCGCCGGGACAGGGATCAACGAGCAGTACTTC.